This TCR beta chain was retrieved from a study of early stage breast cancer tumors (dated by TCRdb to about 2017). Regarding the research as a whole: Of the roughly 15 invasive breast tumors, roughly eleven were found to be estrogen receptor-positive, progesterone receptor-positive and HER2-negative. About 65% of the 12 ER+/PR+/HER2- tumors were invasive ductal carcinomas, while the other four were invasive lobular carcinomas. On average, each sample had roughly 10-fold read coverage. The samples as a whole yielded under 3,500,000 detected templates, corresponding to 900,000 to 1,100,000 unique clonotypes.

Each sample was amplified as two independent genomic DNA replicates: roughly 0.5 ug for blood and approximately 1.6 ug for tumor or normal breast. TCRB sequencing of genomic DNA was carried out with the ImmunoSeq Intro kit according to the manufacturer's instructions. The multiplex PCR ran for around 30 cycles using proprietary primers and spike-in control sequences for absolute quantification. Single-end 150-bp reads were used to sequence an 87-bp fragment spanning the CDR3 and the flanking V and J genes. Seven samples, each with two replicates, were multiplexed per lane of an Illumina MiSeq using version 3.0 chemistry. On the authors' methods: Raw data were processed by the vendor's proprietary pipeline, with both replicates merged into one result per sample. Clonotypes were defined as productive rearrangements sharing the V-gene family, CDR3 amino acid sequence and J-gene segment. To compute clonality, the normalized Shannon entropy (Pielou evenness) of TCRB abundances was subtracted from 1. To estimate T cell density, the total number of templates was divided by the input cell count, which was inferred from how much DNA went in. Recon with default parameters was used to estimate total repertoire diversity and clonality. A clonotype counted as tumor-enriched if its abundance in tumor exceeded 0.1% and was at least 32-fold higher than its abundance in normal breast. Entries here come from immuneACCESS through TCRdb and include only in-frame sequences with V and J called. Some clones fail to appear in such tables; in the studies checked, an unresolved V gene covers under half of the shortfall, and the cause of the remainder is unknown. From that table come the V and J calls and clone size; the DNA was used to work out D and trimming. This sample gives around 30,000 clones in total; 74% of them show up just once. The ten top clones hold 10% of the sample.

What the authors observed across the whole study: Compared with adjacent normal breast tissue, tumors had higher clonality and approximately 2.5-fold greater T cell density. Enriched TCRB sequences shared across patients were mostly commonly generated sequences, unlikely to play an important role in the tumor microenvironment. Bulk genomic DNA sequencing of unsorted cells missed chain pairing and functional markers such as CD4, CD8 and FOXP3. Because the cohort was small, a breakdown by tumor subtype could not be done. Repertoires from blood and normal breast were more alike than repertoires from blood and tumor, and in about 90% of the 16 patients, comparing each tissue with blood separated tumor from normal.

Measured from the cysteine to the phenylalanine, the CDR3 is 15 residues long. Here the CDR3 DNA is all that survives: 45 bases in frame from base 1. The junction shows trimming of 6 bases on V and 2 bases on J, and the gene matches do not reach 5 bases of it. The germline V gene supplies CDR1 ENHRY and CDR2 SYGVKD. About 18-50 mg of tumor tissue was diced, and more than 3 ug of DNA was typically obtained. The study profiled bulk TCR beta-chain repertoires in matched peripheral blood, tumor and adjacent normal breast tissue taken from about 15 patients with early-stage breast cancer. After resection, tumor tissue identified by eye was cut out and put into prechilled RNAlater. Tumor tissue (20-50 mg) was diced and then homogenized with a TissueLyser II in RLTplus buffer containing beta-mercaptoethanol and antifoaming agent. Genomic DNA was extracted with the Qiagen AllPrep DNA/RNA Mini kit. In regard to this clone: Its antigen specificity is not known. No per-base quality is available; no much larger clone lies one base away.

The rearranged chain carries TRBV10-3 and TRBJ2-1, with TRBD2 identical over 9 junction bases. The sequence was collected from a person in their thirties with breast cancer. What was sequenced was breast tumor tissue. The sequenced DNA: TGTGCCATCAGAGGACTAGCGAGTACCTACAATGAGCAGTTCTTC. It translates as CAIRGLASTYNEQFF.